Listed here are 17 T cell receptor beta chains from one sample, sequenced in a study of blood T cell repertoires in COVID-19 (dated by TCRdb to the early 2020s). The library relied on the immunoSEQ multiplex PCR assay. In its TCRdb copy, this immuneACCESS table keeps in-frame sequences only and misses some clones. Where compared with another copy, unresolved V genes explain less than half of these, and the others have no known cause. The sample profile shows over 250,000 clones; more than 75% of them were found once. 2% to 2.5% of the sample is in the top ten clones. Specimen: PBMCs or T cells enriched from blood (not recorded which). These receptors came from a woman aged 55-69 years in a cohort exposed to, infected with or recovered from COVID-19 (not recorded which).

The chain has TRBV7-3 and TRBJ2-7; 9 bases are shared with TRBD2. There are 15 residues in the CDR3. The trim removed 11 bases at V and 5 bases at J, leaving 16 bases unmatched. Germline-derived CDR1 and CDR2 are SGHTA and FQGTGA. The CDR3, as DNA: TGTGCCCCCCCAACGGGGCAGCGGGAGGCCCACGAGCAGTACTTC. It specifies CAPPTGQREAHEQYF.

The chain uses TRBV11-2 and TRBJ2-7, with D possibly TRBD2 on 6 matching bases. Germline V CDR1 and CDR2: SGHAT, FQNNGV. The V gene lost 6 bases and the J gene lost 3 bases, with 15 bases spanning the gap. The CDR3 sequence is 14 residues long. The CDR3 DNA is TGTGCCAGCAGGCCCCTGGGGGGAAACTACGAGCAGTACTTC. This codes for CASRPLGGNYEQYF.

This chain links TRBV27 with TRBJ2-1; TRBD2 matches at 7 bases. The junction had 13 bases not matched to a gene; V was cut back by 6 bases and J by 8 bases. The CDR3 spans 15 residues. CDR1 is MNHEY, CDR2 SMNVEV, per germline (reference sequence). Written as DNA, the CDR3 is TGTGCCAGCAGGCGCCTCCTAGCGGTCGTGGATGAGCAGTTCTTC. Amino acids: CASRRLLAVVDEQFF.

The chain is built from TRBV7-2 and TRBJ2-1; 10 nucleotides agree with TRBD2. The ends lost 1 base at V and 14 bases at J; junction bases unmatched: 5. The CDR3 has 13 residues. Germline V gene data show CDR1 as SGHTA and CDR2 as FQGNSA. CDR3 DNA: TGTGCCAGCAGCTTAGGGCTAGCGGGAGATGAGTTCTTC. Amino acid sequence: CASSLGLAGDEFF.

The chain joins TRBV5-1 to TRBJ2-2; D is perhaps TRBD2 (6 bases). CDR3 length: 16 amino acids. Trimming left V 4 bases short and J 4 bases short, with 17 bases between. Germline V gene lookup returns CDR1 SGHRS and CDR2 YFSETQ. CDR3 sequence reads: CASSGPTSSFTGELFF. Written as DNA, the CDR3 is TGCGCCAGCAGCGGCCCAACTAGCTCCTTCACCGGGGAGCTGTTTTTT.

The rearrangement joins TRBV10-3 to TRBJ2-7, with 8 bases matching TRBD2. Germline loops: CDR1 ENHRY, CDR2 SYGVKD. V shed 3 bases, J shed 9 bases, and the junction held 10 bases outside the gene matches. The CDR3 length is 14 residues. CDR3 in DNA: TGTGCCATCAGTGACTCAGCGGGAGAGACGGGGCAGTACTTC. As protein: CAISDSAGETGQYF.

The V call is TRBV15, the J call TRBJ1-2; D is ambiguous. From germline, CDR1 is LNHNV and CDR2 YYDKDF (reference sequence). Trimming shortened V by 8 bases and J by 4 bases, and 8 bases separated the two germline ends. This CDR3 contains 11 residues. The CDR3 DNA follows: TGTGCCACCTCAGGACTCTATGGCTACACCTTC. It is translated as CATSGLYGYTF.

The rearrangement joins TRBV5-5 to TRBJ2-1, with TRBD2 matching 13 bases. J lost 10 bases, V lost 1 base, and 8 bases had no gene match. CDR1 and CDR2 (germline): SGHKS, YYEKEE (reference sequence). This CDR3 has 16 amino acids. CDR3 protein: CASSLSGTSGNREQFF. The DNA of the CDR3 is TGTGCCAGCAGCTTGTCTGGGACTAGCGGGAATAGAGAGCAGTTCTTC.

The chain couples TRBV27 to TRBJ2-7; D gene unclear. The V end lost 7 bases, the J end lost 3 bases, and 13 bases lay between the germline ends. Per the germline V gene, CDR1 is MNHEY and CDR2 is SMNVEV (reference sequence). The CDR3 runs 13 residues. CDR3 coding DNA: TGTGCCAGCACCCCCTCCGGTTACTACGAGCAGTACTTC. Translation: CASTPSGYYEQYF.

The rearrangement links TRBV28 to TRBJ2-7, with 8 positions matching TRBD1. The germline gives CDR1 MDHEN, CDR2 SYDVKM. J lost 4 bases, V lost 6 bases, and 11 bases had no gene match. The length of the CDR3 is 15 residues. CDR3 sequence reads: CASRPDRVGIYEQYF. For the CDR3, the DNA is TGTGCCAGCAGACCGGACAGGGTGGGGATATACGAGCAGTACTTC. The complete variable domain, with remaining parts taken from reference TRBV28 and TRBJ2-7, reads DVKVTQSSRYLVKRTGEKVFLECVQDMDHENMFWYRQDPGLGLRLIYFSYDVKMKEKGDIPEGYSVSREKKERFSLILESASTNQTSMYLCASRPDRVGIYEQYFGPGTRLTVT.

The V and J genes are TRBV24-1 and TRBJ2-7, with 11 bases identical to TRBD1. V lost 9 bases and J lost 3; bases outside the gene matches: 9. Germline V CDR1 and CDR2: KGHDR, SFDVKD. CDR3 size: 15 residues. The CDR3 DNA reads TGTGCCACCGGGGACGGACAGGGGGCAGGCTACGAGCAGTACTTC. It codes for CATGDGQGAGYEQYF.

The CDR3 sequence is CASSLRTSGYNEQFF. CDR3 nucleotides: TGCGCCAGCAGCTTGCGGACTAGCGGCTACAATGAGCAGTTCTTC. The rearrangement uses TRBV5-1 and TRBJ2-1; 10 bases map to TRBD2. The germline V gene encodes CDR1 SGHRS and CDR2 YFSETQ. This CDR3 comprises 15 residues. V lost 1 base, J lost 3 bases, and 1 base stayed unmatched.

The chain joins TRBV18 to TRBJ2-1; 8 positions match TRBD1. V was clipped by 0 bases and J by 6 bases; unmatched bases: 7. Germline V gene sequence: CDR1 KGHSH, CDR2 LQKENI. The CDR3 has 16 amino acids. The CDR3 DNA reads TGTGCCAGCTCACCACCGGACAGGGTAACGATCAATGAGCAGTTCTTC. Encoded protein: CASSPPDRVTINEQFF. The whole variable domain, remainder taken from reference TRBV18 and TRBJ2-1, is NAGVMQNPRHLVRRRGQEARLRCSPMKGHSHVYWYRQLPEEGLKFMVYLQKENIIDESGMPKERFSAEFPKEGPSILRIQQVVRGDSAAYFCASSPPDRVTINEQFFGPGTRLTVL.

The chain recombines TRBV11-2 with TRBJ2-2; the match to TRBD2 covers 9 bases. The CDR3 extends over 15 amino acids. Germline values: CDR1 SGHAT, CDR2 FQNNGV. Trimming took 1 base from V and 6 from J; bases not matched to a gene: 3. This CDR3 is CASSLALAGAGELFF. The CDR3 coding sequence is TGTGCCAGCAGCTTAGCGTTAGCGGGAGCCGGGGAGCTGTTTTTT.

The chain recombines TRBV28 with TRBJ2-7, with D possibly TRBD1 on 5 matching bases. Germline loops: CDR1 MDHEN, CDR2 SYDVKM. This CDR3 contains 13 residues. V dropped 4 bases and J dropped 5 bases, with 12 bases sitting between them. The CDR3 loop is CASSSQGFHEQYF. The CDR3 DNA sequence: TGTGCCAGCAGTTCGCAGGGATTTCACGAGCAGTACTTC. Looking up the rest from reference TRBV28 and TRBJ2-7 gives the full variable domain: DVKVTQSSRYLVKRTGEKVFLECVQDMDHENMFWYRQDPGLGLRLIYFSYDVKMKEKGDIPEGYSVSREKKERFSLILESASTNQTSMYLCASSSQGFHEQYFGPGTRLTVT.

The chain is built from TRBV7-9 and TRBJ2-7; no reliable D call. The CDR3 is 16 amino acids. Between the trimmed V and J ends, which lost 5 bases and 5 bases, there was a span of 22 bases. The germline V gene encodes CDR1 SEHNR and CDR2 FQNEAQ (reference sequence). CDR3 DNA: TGTGCCAGCAGCCCCAGACAAACCAGTAACGATCACGAGCAGTACTTC. Amino acids: CASSPRQTSNDHEQYF.

The chain carries TRBV6-2 or TRBV6-3 and TRBJ2-7; D is perhaps TRBD1 (6 bases). CDR3 length: 14 amino acids. V lost 10 bases, J lost 5 bases, and 21 bases lay in between. CDR1 MNHEY and CDR2 SVGEGT come from the germline V gene. CDR3 loop: CATSQQGWGNEQYF. CDR3 nucleotides: TGTGCCACCAGCCAGCAGGGGTGGGGAAACGAGCAGTACTTC.